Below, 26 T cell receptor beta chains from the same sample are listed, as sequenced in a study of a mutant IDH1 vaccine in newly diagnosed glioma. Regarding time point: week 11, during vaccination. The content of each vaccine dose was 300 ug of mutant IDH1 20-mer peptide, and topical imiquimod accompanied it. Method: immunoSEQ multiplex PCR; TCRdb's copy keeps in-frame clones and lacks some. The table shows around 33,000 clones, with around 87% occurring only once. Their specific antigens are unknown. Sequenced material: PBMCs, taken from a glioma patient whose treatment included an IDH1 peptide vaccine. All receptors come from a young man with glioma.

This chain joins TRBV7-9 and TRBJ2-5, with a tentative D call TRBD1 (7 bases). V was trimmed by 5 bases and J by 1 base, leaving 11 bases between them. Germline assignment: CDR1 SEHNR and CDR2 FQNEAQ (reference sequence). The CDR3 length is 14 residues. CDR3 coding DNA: TGTGCCAGCAGCGCGGGGACAGTCCAAGAGACCCAGTACTTC. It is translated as CASSAGTVQETQYF. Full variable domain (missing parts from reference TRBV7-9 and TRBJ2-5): DTGVSQNPRHKITKRGQNVTFRCDPISEHNRLYWYRQTLGQGPEFLTYFQNEAQLEKSRLLSDRFSAERPKGSFSTLEIQRTEQGDSAMYLCASSAGTVQETQYFGPGTRLLVL.

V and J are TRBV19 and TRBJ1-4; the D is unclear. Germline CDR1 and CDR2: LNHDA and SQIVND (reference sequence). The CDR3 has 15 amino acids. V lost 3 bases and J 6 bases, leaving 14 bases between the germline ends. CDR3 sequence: CASSIDLGIDEKLFF. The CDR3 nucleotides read TGTGCCAGTAGTATTGATCTGGGGATTGATGAAAAACTGTTTTTT.

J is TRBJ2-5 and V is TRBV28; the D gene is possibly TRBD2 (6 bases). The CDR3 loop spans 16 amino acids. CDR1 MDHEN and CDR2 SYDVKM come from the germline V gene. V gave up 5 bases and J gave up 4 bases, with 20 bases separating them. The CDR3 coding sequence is TGTGCCAGCAGTCCACGTCTGAGGGGAGGAGGAGAGACCCAGTACTTC. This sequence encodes CASSPRLRGGGETQYF.

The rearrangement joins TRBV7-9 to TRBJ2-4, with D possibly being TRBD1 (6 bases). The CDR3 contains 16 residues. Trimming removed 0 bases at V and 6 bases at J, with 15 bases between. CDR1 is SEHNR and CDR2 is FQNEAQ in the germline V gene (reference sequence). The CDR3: CASSLAGGTGRNIQYF. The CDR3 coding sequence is TGTGCCAGCAGCTTAGCTGGGGGCACTGGGAGAAACATTCAGTACTTC.

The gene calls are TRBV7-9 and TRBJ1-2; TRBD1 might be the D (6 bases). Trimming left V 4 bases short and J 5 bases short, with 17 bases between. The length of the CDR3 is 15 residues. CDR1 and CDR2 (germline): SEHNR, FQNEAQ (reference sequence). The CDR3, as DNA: TGTGCCAGCAGCTCCTCCAGGGGCGACTATTATGGCTACACCTTC. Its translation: CASSSSRGDYYGYTF.

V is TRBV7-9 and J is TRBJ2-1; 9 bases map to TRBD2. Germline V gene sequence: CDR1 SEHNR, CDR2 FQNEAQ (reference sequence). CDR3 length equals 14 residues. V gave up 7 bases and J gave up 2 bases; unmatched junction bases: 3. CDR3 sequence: CASIAGAAYNEQFF. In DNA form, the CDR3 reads TGTGCCAGCATAGCGGGAGCAGCCTACAATGAGCAGTTCTTC.

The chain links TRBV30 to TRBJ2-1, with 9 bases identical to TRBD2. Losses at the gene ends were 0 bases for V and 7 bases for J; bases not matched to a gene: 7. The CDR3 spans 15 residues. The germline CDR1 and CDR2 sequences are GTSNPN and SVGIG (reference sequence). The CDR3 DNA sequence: TGTGCCTGGAGTGTAGGGGTAGCGGGAGTTAATGAGCAGTTCTTC. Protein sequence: CAWSVGVAGVNEQFF. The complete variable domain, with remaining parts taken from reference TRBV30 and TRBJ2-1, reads SQTIHQWPATLVQPVGSPLSLECTVEGTSNPNLYWYRQAAGRGLQLLFYSVGIGQISSEVPQNLSASRPQDRQFILSSKKLLLSDSGFYLCAWSVGVAGVNEQFFGPGTRLTVL.

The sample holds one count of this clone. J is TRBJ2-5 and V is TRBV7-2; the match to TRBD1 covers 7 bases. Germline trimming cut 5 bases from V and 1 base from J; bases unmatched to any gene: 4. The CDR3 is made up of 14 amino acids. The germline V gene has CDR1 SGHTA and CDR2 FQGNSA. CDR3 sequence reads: CASSGRGFQETQYF. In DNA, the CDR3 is TGTGCCAGCAGCGGCAGGGGGTTCCAAGAGACCCAGTACTTC. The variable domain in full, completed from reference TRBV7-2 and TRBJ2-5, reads GAGVSQSPSNKVTEKGKDVELRCDPISGHTALYWYRQSLGQGLEFLIYFQGNSAPDKSGLPSDRFSAERTGGSVSTLTIQRTQQEDSAVYLCASSGRGFQETQYFGPGTRLLVL.

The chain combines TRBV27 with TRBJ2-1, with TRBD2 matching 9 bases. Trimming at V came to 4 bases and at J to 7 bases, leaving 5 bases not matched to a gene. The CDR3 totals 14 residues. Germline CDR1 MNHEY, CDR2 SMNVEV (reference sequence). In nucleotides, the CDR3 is TGTGCCAGCAGTTACTTAGCGGGAGCAAATGAGCAGTTCTTC. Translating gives CASSYLAGANEQFF.

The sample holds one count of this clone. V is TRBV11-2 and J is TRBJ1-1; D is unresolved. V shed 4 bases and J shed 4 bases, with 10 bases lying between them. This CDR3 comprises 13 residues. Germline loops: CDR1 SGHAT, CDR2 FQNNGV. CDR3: CASSSWGSTEAFF. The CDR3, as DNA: TGTGCCAGCAGCTCCTGGGGTAGCACTGAAGCTTTCTTT.

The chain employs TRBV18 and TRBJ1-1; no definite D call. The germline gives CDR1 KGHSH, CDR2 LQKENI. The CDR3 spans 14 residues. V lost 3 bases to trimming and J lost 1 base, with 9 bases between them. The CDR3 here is CASSPHPENTEAFF. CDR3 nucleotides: TGTGCCAGCTCACCCCACCCGGAGAACACTGAAGCTTTCTTT.

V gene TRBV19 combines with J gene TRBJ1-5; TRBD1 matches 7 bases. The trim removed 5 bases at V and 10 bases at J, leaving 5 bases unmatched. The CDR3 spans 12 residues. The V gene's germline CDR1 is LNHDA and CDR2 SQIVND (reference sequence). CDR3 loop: CASSVRTGPQHF. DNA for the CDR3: TGTGCCAGTAGTGTCCGGACAGGTCCCCAGCATTTT.

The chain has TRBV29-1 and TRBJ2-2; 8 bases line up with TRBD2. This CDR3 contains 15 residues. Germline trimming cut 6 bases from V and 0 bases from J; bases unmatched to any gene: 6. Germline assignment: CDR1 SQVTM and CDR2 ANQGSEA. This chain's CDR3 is CSVSGLAANTGELFF. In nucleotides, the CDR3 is TGCAGCGTCTCAGGACTAGCAGCGAACACCGGGGAGCTGTTTTTT.

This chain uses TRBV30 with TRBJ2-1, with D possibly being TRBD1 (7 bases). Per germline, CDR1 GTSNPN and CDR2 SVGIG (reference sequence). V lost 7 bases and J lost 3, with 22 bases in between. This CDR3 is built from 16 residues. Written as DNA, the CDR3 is TGTGCCTACTACCAAATGGGGCAGGGGGGCTACAATGAGCAGTTCTTC. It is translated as CAYYQMGQGGYNEQFF.

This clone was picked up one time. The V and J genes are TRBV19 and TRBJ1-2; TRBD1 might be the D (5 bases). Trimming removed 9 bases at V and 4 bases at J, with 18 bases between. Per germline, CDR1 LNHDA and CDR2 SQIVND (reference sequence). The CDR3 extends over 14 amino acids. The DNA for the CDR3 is TGTGCCAGCCGGTCCTCGCGGGGGTCCTATGGCTACACCTTC. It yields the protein CASRSSRGSYGYTF.

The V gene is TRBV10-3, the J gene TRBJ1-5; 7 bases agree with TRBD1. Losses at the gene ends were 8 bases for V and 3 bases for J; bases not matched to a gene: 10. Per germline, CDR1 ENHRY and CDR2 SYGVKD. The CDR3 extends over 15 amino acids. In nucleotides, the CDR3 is TGTGCCATCGGGGAGACAGGGAGGGACAATCAGCCCCAGCATTTT. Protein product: CAIGETGRDNQPQHF.

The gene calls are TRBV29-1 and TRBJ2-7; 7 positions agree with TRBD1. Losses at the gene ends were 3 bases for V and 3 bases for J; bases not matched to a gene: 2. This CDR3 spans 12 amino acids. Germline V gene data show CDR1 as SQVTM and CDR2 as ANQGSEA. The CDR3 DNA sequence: TGCAGCGTTGAGGGACAGAGCTACGAGCAGTACTTC. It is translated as CSVEGQSYEQYF.

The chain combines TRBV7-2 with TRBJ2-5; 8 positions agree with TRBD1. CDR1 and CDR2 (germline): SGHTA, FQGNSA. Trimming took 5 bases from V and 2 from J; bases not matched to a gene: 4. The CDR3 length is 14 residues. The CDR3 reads CASSRTGLQETQYF. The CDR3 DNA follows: TGTGCCAGCAGCCGGACAGGGCTTCAAGAGACCCAGTACTTC.

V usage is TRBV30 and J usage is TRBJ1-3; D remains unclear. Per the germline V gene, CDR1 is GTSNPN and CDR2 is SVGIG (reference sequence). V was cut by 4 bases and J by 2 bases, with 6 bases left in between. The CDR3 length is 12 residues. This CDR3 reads CAWTPAGNTIYF. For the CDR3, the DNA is TGTGCCTGGACCCCAGCTGGAAACACCATATATTTT. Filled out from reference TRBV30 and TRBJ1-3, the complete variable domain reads SQTIHQWPATLVQPVGSPLSLECTVEGTSNPNLYWYRQAAGRGLQLLFYSVGIGQISSEVPQNLSASRPQDRQFILSSKKLLLSDSGFYLCAWTPAGNTIYFGEGSWLTVV.

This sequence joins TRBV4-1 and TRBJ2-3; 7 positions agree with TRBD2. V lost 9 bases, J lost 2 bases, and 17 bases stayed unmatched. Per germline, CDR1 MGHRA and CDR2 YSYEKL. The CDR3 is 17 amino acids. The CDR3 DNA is TGCGCCAGGTCCCCTCCAGGCGGGAGCCACCCCACAGATACGCAGTATTTT. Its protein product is CARSPPGGSHPTDTQYF.

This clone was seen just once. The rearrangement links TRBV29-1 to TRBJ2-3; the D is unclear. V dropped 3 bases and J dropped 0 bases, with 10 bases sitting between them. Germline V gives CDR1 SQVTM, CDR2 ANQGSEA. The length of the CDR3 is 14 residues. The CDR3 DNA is TGCAGCGTTGAGGGCGGAGAGAGCACAGATACGCAGTATTTT. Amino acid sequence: CSVEGGESTDTQYF.

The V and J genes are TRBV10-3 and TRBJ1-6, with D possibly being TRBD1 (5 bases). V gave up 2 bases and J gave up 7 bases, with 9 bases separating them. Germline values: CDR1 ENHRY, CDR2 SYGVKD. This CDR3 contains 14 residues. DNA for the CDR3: TGTGCCATCAGTGAGGACAGTTTGAATTCACCCCTCCACTTT. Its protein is CAISEDSLNSPLHF.

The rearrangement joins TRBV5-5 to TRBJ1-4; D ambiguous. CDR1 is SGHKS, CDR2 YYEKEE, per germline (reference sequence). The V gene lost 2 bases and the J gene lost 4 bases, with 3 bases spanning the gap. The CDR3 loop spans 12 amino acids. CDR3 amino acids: CASSFSNEKLFF. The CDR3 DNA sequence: TGTGCCAGCAGCTTTAGTAATGAAAAACTGTTTTTT.

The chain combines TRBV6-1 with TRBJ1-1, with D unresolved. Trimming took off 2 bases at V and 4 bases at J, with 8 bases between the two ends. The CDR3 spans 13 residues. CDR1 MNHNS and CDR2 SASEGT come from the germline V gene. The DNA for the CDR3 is TGTGCCAGCAGTGAAAATGGGCGCACTGAAGCTTTCTTT. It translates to CASSENGRTEAFF.

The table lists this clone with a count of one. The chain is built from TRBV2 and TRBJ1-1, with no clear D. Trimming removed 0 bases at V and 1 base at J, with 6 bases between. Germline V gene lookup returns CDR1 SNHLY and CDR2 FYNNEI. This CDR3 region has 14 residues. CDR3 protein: CASSEARGNTEAFF. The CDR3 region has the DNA TGTGCCAGCAGTGAAGCACGGGGGAACACTGAAGCTTTCTTT.

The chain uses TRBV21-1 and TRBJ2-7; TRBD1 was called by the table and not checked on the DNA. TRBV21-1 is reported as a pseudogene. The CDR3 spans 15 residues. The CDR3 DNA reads TGTGCCAGCAGCAAAATCCCCCACAGGGCTGGCGAGCAGTACTTC. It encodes CASSKIPHRAGEQYF.